Each of the 17 T cell receptor beta chains below was sequenced from the same sample in a study of T-cell reconstitution after alpha-beta-depleted transplantation in children. Unique molecular identifiers were incorporated into the prepared TCRbeta library. TCRdb re-derived calls from the PCR reads in MiXCR, one entry per CDR3 protein. This sample has 420,000 or so distinct CDR3 sequences; 9.5% to 13% occur once, and the top ten carry approximately 5%. Sample: PBMCs from the stem cell graft donor, taken from the stem cell graft. The origin of the receptors is a human donor who donated a stem cell graft to a child with acute myeloid leukemia.

This clonotype was detected a few times. J is TRBJ2-2 and V is TRBV12-3 or TRBV12-4; 7 bases are shared with TRBD1. The CDR3 consists of 15 residues. V lost 5 bases, J lost 3 bases, and 6 bases stayed unmatched. DNA for the CDR3: TGTGCCAGCAGTATTAGGGGGCGGGACACCGGGGAGCTGTTTTTT. Protein: CASSIRGRDTGELFF.

This chain links TRBV27 with TRBJ2-7; D uncertain. Germline CDR1 is MNHEY and CDR2 is SMNVEV (reference sequence). Deletions cut 4 bases from V and 3 bases from J, with 13 bases between. The CDR3 covers 14 residues. The CDR3 is CASSSAGVFYEQYF. CDR3 nucleotides: TGTGCCAGCAGTTCCGCAGGAGTTTTCTACGAGCAGTACTTC.

The chain employs TRBV20-1 and TRBJ2-3; 13 nucleotides match TRBD2. The germline V gene has CDR1 DFQATT and CDR2 SNEGSKA (reference sequence). This CDR3 is built from 17 residues. V lost 2 bases to trimming and J lost 4 bases; unmatched junction nucleotides: 9. The CDR3 protein is CSARSLGTSGVSDTQYF. The CDR3 coding sequence is TGCAGTGCTAGATCCCTCGGGACTAGCGGGGTCTCAGATACGCAGTATTTT.

This clonotype was seen repeatedly, ten times or more. J is TRBJ2-7 and V is TRBV12-3 or TRBV12-4; possibly TRBD1 for D (5 bases). The CDR3 extends over 13 amino acids. V lost 6 bases and J lost 6, with 15 bases in between. CDR3 residues: CASSQGLSGEQYF. CDR3 coding DNA: TGTGCCAGCAGCCAGGGTCTCTCCGGCGAGCAGTACTTC.

This clonotype was recorded a few times. This chain joins TRBV5-1 and TRBJ2-1; D is perhaps TRBD1 or TRBD2 (5 bases each). The CDR3 sequence is 15 residues long. V was shortened by 0 bases and J by 7 bases, with 14 bases between the two germline ends. CDR1 and CDR2 (germline): SGHRS, YFSETQ. CDR3 in amino acids: CASSLGGPTGNEQFF. CDR3 in DNA: TGCGCCAGCAGCTTGGGGGGACCTACGGGAAATGAGCAGTTCTTC.

This clonotype has a handful of counts. Here the CDR3 reads CASSPGTGFPNEQFF. The CDR3 nucleotides are TGCGCCAGCAGCCCCGGGACAGGATTTCCGAATGAGCAGTTCTTC. The rearrangement joins TRBV5-1 to TRBJ2-1, with TRBD1 matching over 8 bases. V trimming: 4 bases; J trimming: 7 bases; junction bases outside the gene matches: 10. This CDR3 is 15 amino acids long. Looked up from germline, CDR1 is SGHRS and CDR2 is YFSETQ.

This clonotype was seen more than once but under ten times. This chain uses TRBV30 with TRBJ2-1; TRBD1 agrees at 9 bases. CDR3 length: 15 amino acids. Looked up from germline, CDR1 is GTSNPN and CDR2 is SVGIG (reference sequence). Trimming took 1 base from V and 6 from J; bases not matched to a gene: 7. The CDR3 sequence is CAWSAGQGFFNEQFF. The CDR3 DNA follows: TGTGCCTGGAGTGCGGGACAGGGTTTTTTCAATGAGCAGTTCTTC. The whole variable domain, filled in from reference TRBV30 and TRBJ2-1, reads SQTIHQWPATLVQPVGSPLSLECTVEGTSNPNLYWYRQAAGRGLQLLFYSVGIGQISSEVPQNLSASRPQDRQFILSSKKLLLSDSGFYLCAWSAGQGFFNEQFFGPGTRLTVL.

The genes are TRBV7-2 and TRBJ2-5; D not certain. V lost 5 bases to trimming and J lost 5 bases, with 12 bases between them. The CDR3 runs 13 residues. The germline V gene has CDR1 SGHTA and CDR2 FQGNSA. The CDR3 DNA is TGTGCCAGCAGCCCGTTAGGGTGGGAGACCCAGTACTTC. Its translation is CASSPLGWETQYF.

The chain carries TRBV4-1 and TRBJ1-4; D not resolved. CDR1 and CDR2 from the germline V gene are MGHRA and YSYEKL. The CDR3 is 16 residues long. With 0 bases removed from V and 6 bases from J, the gap between germline ends came to 14 bases. The CDR3, as DNA: TGCGCCAGCAGCCAAGATGAGGACTCGGTATATGAAAAACTGTTTTTT. It specifies CASSQDEDSVYEKLFF.

The table lists this clonotype with a few counts. A much bigger clone sits one base away, suggesting this may be a read error. The V and J genes are TRBV6-1 and TRBJ1-6; 7 nucleotides match TRBD1. Losses at the gene ends were 5 bases for V and 7 bases for J; bases not matched to a gene: 2. Germline CDR1 reads MNHNS; CDR2 reads SASEGT. The CDR3 runs 13 residues. The CDR3 is CASSRDRNSPLHF. Here the CDR3 DNA reads TGTGCCAGCAGTCGGGACAGAAATTCACCCCTCCACTTT.

Only a few counts were recorded for this clonotype. The chain combines TRBV29-1 with TRBJ2-2; D possibly corresponds to TRBD2 (5 bases). This CDR3 region has 13 residues. The V gene's germline CDR1 is SQVTM and CDR2 ANQGSEA. The V end was cut by 7 bases, the J end by 7 bases, with 16 bases between. DNA for the CDR3: TGCAGCGGGAGGATGGCGTCCCACGGGGAGCTGTTTTTT. The encoded protein is CSGRMASHGELFF.

This clonotype was seen only a few times. This chain connects TRBV7-9 to TRBJ1-1, with no clear D. CDR3 length: 13 amino acids. Trimming took off 3 bases at V and 9 bases at J, with 14 bases between the two ends. Per the germline V gene, CDR1 is SEHNR and CDR2 is FQNEAQ (reference sequence). Here the CDR3 DNA reads TGTGCCAGCAGCTTCCCTGGCGAGGGTCAAGCTTTCTTT. Protein product: CASSFPGEGQAFF.

Ten or more counts support this clonotype. The chain joins TRBV5-1 to TRBJ1-6, with 12 positions matching TRBD1. In germline, CDR1 is SGHRS, CDR2 YFSETQ. The CDR3 sequence is 14 residues long. After removal of 4 bases from V and 17 bases from J, the junction contained 10 bases not matched to a gene. CDR3 amino acids: CASSPGTGGAGFHF. CDR3 nucleotide sequence: TGCGCCAGCAGCCCCGGGACAGGGGGCGCGGGGTTCCACTTT.

This clonotype was counted many times. The chain recombines TRBV21-1 with TRBJ2-5. TRBV21-1 counts as a pseudogene. This CDR3 has 12 amino acids. The CDR3 protein is CASNHYGETQYF. The CDR3, as DNA: TGTGCCAGCAACCATTATGGGGAGACCCAGTACTTC.

This sequence joins TRBV6-1 and TRBJ2-7, with 7 bases aligning to TRBD1. V lost 8 bases, J lost 1 base, and 8 bases stayed unmatched. The CDR3 covers 14 residues. Germline V lookup: CDR1 MNHNS, CDR2 SASEGT. Here the CDR3 DNA reads TGTGCCAGCTATGAACCGGGACAGTCCTACGAGCAGTACTTC. It is translated as CASYEPGQSYEQYF.

This clonotype was seen at least ten times. The V gene is TRBV7-9, the J gene TRBJ2-3, with a tentative D call TRBD2 (5 bases). Per germline, CDR1 SEHNR and CDR2 FQNEAQ (reference sequence). Trimming stripped 6 bases from V and 1 base from J, with 14 bases between. The CDR3 runs 15 residues. The CDR3 here is CASRPPSMGTDTQYF. The CDR3 DNA sequence: TGTGCCAGCAGACCTCCTAGCATGGGCACAGATACGCAGTATTTT.

This clonotype was counted at least ten times. The chain uses TRBV25-1 and TRBJ2-2; D not certain. The CDR3 has 14 residues. V was clipped by 0 bases and J by 3 bases, with 5 bases between them. Per the germline V gene, CDR1 is MGHDK and CDR2 is SYGVNS. CDR3 protein: CASSEYTDTGELFF. In DNA, the CDR3 is TGTGCCAGCAGTGAATATACGGACACCGGGGAGCTGTTTTTT.